The 28 T cell receptor beta chains listed next were all sequenced from one sample in a study of regulatory T cells in long-lasting Graves disease. Noted time point: persistent/refractory GD, antithyroid drugs over 5 years with positive TRAb. RNA isolated from PBMCs was used to make the TCR library. Through Arm-PCR of CDR3 regions and iRepertoire HTBI primers, TCR beta libraries were built. MiXCR, applied by TCRdb to the multiplex PCR reads, yields one record per CDR3 protein. The table lists about 430,000 distinct CDR3 sequences, around 20% of them singletons, with 14% in the top ten. The specimen was peripheral blood mononuclear cells (PBMCs), collected when the disease was refractory, from a patient treated with antithyroid drugs. All receptors come from a female donor with Graves disease.

The gene calls are TRBV27 and TRBJ1-1; no clear D gene. V was cut by 5 bases and J by 0 bases, with 13 bases left in between. The CDR3 runs 15 residues. CDR1 and CDR2 (germline): MNHEY, SMNVEV (reference sequence). In DNA form, the CDR3 reads TGTGCCAGCAGTCTAATGGGGTCTATGAACACTGAAGCTTTCTTT. The encoded protein is CASSLMGSMNTEAFF.

This clonotype was detected only a few times. V gene TRBV7-9 combines with J gene TRBJ1-4, with 10 bases matching TRBD1. This CDR3 has 15 amino acids. The V gene end was trimmed by 5 bases and the J gene end by 3 bases; junction bases not matched to a gene: 3. CDR1 and CDR2 from the germline V gene are SEHNR and FQNEAQ (reference sequence). The DNA for the CDR3 is TGTGCCAGCAGCCTCGGGACAGGGGCTAATGAAAAACTGTTTTTT. This translates into CASSLGTGANEKLFF. The variable domain in full, with the rest retrieved from reference TRBV7-9 and TRBJ1-4, is DTGVSQNPRHKITKRGQNVTFRCDPISEHNRLYWYRQTLGQGPEFLTYFQNEAQLEKSRLLSDRFSAERPKGSFSTLEIQRTEQGDSAMYLCASSLGTGANEKLFFGSGTQLSVL.

V usage is TRBV19 and J usage is TRBJ1-4; D perhaps matches TRBD1 (5 bases). The germline V gene has CDR1 LNHDA and CDR2 SQIVND (reference sequence). Between the trimmed V and J ends, which lost 10 bases and 0 bases, there was a span of 12 bases. CDR3 size: 14 residues. Here the CDR3 reads CATRRDATNEKLFF. CDR3 coding DNA: TGTGCCACCAGAAGGGACGCAACTAATGAAAAACTGTTTTTT.

In this sample, this clonotype turned up many times. The CDR3 here is CASSVGLPETGNTIYF. The CDR3 DNA reads as TGTGCCAGCAGTGTGGGACTCCCAGAAACAGGAAACACCATATATTTT. The chain is built from TRBV12-3 or TRBV12-4 and TRBJ1-3, with a weak D call TRBD1 (5 bases). This CDR3 comprises 16 residues. Trimming stripped 5 bases from V and 4 bases from J, with 18 bases between.

In this sample, this clonotype turned up many times. The chain joins TRBV20-1 to TRBJ2-2; D may be TRBD2 (6 bases). The germline gives CDR1 DFQATT, CDR2 SNEGSKA (reference sequence). The V end lost 0 bases, the J end lost 4 bases, and 18 bases lay between the germline ends. This CDR3 contains 17 residues. The CDR3: CSARDLSATGLTGELFF. CDR3 bases: TGCAGTGCTAGAGATCTGTCTGCTACGGGACTCACCGGGGAGCTGTTTTTT.

About this clonotype: The junction and the germline gene differ at one end; a read error may be behind it. This chain links TRBV5-1 with TRBJ2-5, with 10 bases matching TRBD2. This CDR3 contains 16 residues. Germline values: CDR1 SGHRS, CDR2 YFSETQ. For the CDR3, the DNA is TGCGTCAGCAGCTTGGGGGCTAGCGGGAGCCAAGAGACCCAGTACTTC. It encodes CVSSLGASGSQETQYF. Drawing the rest from reference TRBV5-1 and TRBJ2-5, the complete variable domain is KAGVTQTPRYLIKTRGQQVTLSCSPISGHRSVSWYQQTPGQGLQFLFEYFSETQRNKGNFPGRFSGRQFSNSRSEMNVSTLELGDSALYLCVSSLGASGSQETQYFGPGTRLLVL.

This clonotype was recorded many times. The chain has TRBV12-3 or TRBV12-4 and TRBJ1-1, with unresolved D. The CDR3 spans 13 residues. Trimming stripped 6 bases from V and 4 bases from J, with 12 bases between. The CDR3 sequence is CASSDWGPTEAFF. CDR3 bases: TGTGCCAGCAGCGATTGGGGTCCCACTGAAGCTTTCTTT.

J is TRBJ1-1 and V is TRBV5-1; D is uncertain. Germline V gives CDR1 SGHRS, CDR2 YFSETQ. V shed 1 base and J shed 4 bases, with 8 bases lying between them. CDR3 length equals 13 residues. CDR3 sequence: CASSLFRGTEAFF. Here the CDR3 DNA reads TGCGCCAGCAGCTTGTTTAGAGGCACTGAAGCTTTCTTT.

The J gene is TRBJ2-7, the V gene TRBV6-2 or TRBV6-3; either TRBD1 or TRBD2 may supply D (5 bases each). Per the germline V gene, CDR1 is MNHEY and CDR2 is SVGEGT. The CDR3 runs to 16 residues. With 6 bases removed from V and 4 bases from J, the gap between germline ends came to 22 bases. CDR3 in amino acids: CASSRIGASPLYEQYF. CDR3 DNA sequence: TGTGCCAGCAGCCGAATCGGGGCTTCCCCACTATACGAGCAGTACTTC.

This clonotype occurred many times. This chain uses TRBV28 with TRBJ1-4, with D perhaps TRBD1 (5 bases). The V end was cut by 5 bases, the J end by 0 bases, with 10 bases between. Germline V gene data show CDR1 as MDHEN and CDR2 as SYDVKM. The CDR3 runs 15 residues. CDR3 region: CASSVGTATNEKLFF. As DNA, the CDR3 is TGTGCCAGCAGTGTGGGGACGGCAACTAATGAAAAACTGTTTTTT. Combining the CDR3 with reference TRBV28 and TRBJ1-4 gives the whole variable domain DVKVTQSSRYLVKRTGEKVFLECVQDMDHENMFWYRQDPGLGLRLIYFSYDVKMKEKGDIPEGYSVSREKKERFSLILESASTNQTSMYLCASSVGTATNEKLFFGSGTQLSVL.

The chain uses TRBV30 and TRBJ2-5; 14 bases fit TRBD2. Germline V gene lookup returns CDR1 GTSNPN and CDR2 SVGIG (reference sequence). The CDR3 spans 15 residues. The junction had 2 bases not matched to a gene; V was cut back by 0 bases and J by 5 bases. CDR3 sequence: CAWSVRLAGGETQYF. CDR3 coding DNA: TGTGCCTGGAGTGTAAGACTAGCGGGAGGGGAGACCCAGTACTTC. The entire variable domain, with the rest obtained from reference TRBV30 and TRBJ2-5, is as follows: SQTIHQWPATLVQPVGSPLSLECTVEGTSNPNLYWYRQAAGRGLQLLFYSVGIGQISSEVPQNLSASRPQDRQFILSSKKLLLSDSGFYLCAWSVRLAGGETQYFGPGTRLLVL.

The rearrangement links TRBV5-1 to TRBJ2-7, with D possibly TRBD2 on 5 matching bases. Germline V lookup: CDR1 SGHRS, CDR2 YFSETQ. The CDR3 is made up of 13 amino acids. Deletions cut 5 bases from V and 3 bases from J, with 12 bases between. This chain's CDR3 is CASSRGDFYEQYF. The CDR3 region has the DNA TGCGCCAGCAGTCGGGGAGACTTCTACGAGCAGTACTTC.

In this sample, this clonotype turned up many times. V and J are TRBV6-5 and TRBJ1-6; the D is unclear. V lost 0 bases and J lost 10, with 13 bases in between. The CDR3 is made up of 15 amino acids. Per germline, CDR1 MNHEY and CDR2 SVGAGI. The CDR3 region is CASSYSGLTTSPLHF. CDR3 nucleotides: TGTGCCAGCAGTTACTCGGGATTAACAACCTCACCCCTCCACTTT.

This clonotype was seen ten or more times. The chain recombines TRBV15 with TRBJ2-7, with 8 bases lining up with TRBD2. From germline, CDR1 is LNHNV and CDR2 YYDKDF (reference sequence). V lost 0 bases to trimming and J lost 4 bases; unmatched junction nucleotides: 17. The CDR3 consists of 19 residues. CDR3 protein: CATSRDHSVVGAGEYEQYF. CDR3 coding DNA: TGTGCCACCAGCAGAGATCACAGTGTGGTGGGAGCGGGAGAATACGAGCAGTACTTC.

Concerning this clonotype: The CDR3 does not close with the conserved phenylalanine or tryptophan, likely indicating a read error. The DNA is left out, because the CDR3 cannot be placed on it with certainty; the CDR3 is given as TCRdb lists it. J is TRBJ2-4 and V is TRBV2; the table's D call, TRBD1, was not checked against the DNA. The CDR3 spans 15 amino acids, including both terminal residues. Germline V gene data show CDR1 as SNHLY and CDR2 as FYNNEI. The CDR3: CASSLGHPSEQYFGP.

This clonotype has just a few counts. This rearrangement joins TRBV29-1 to TRBJ1-1, with D uncertain. Trimming pared 4 bases from V and 7 bases from J, leaving 7 bases between. CDR3 length equals 10 residues. Germline V gene lookup returns CDR1 SQVTM and CDR2 ANQGSEA. CDR3 DNA sequence: TGCAGCGTTGTAGTTATTGAAGCTTTCTTT. Translated: CSVVVIEAFF.

Concerning this clonotype: This may be a read error, as it is one base from a much larger clone. This likely comes from a read error, as the CDR3 has no conserved phenylalanine or tryptophan at its end. The chain combines TRBV29-1 with TRBJ1-5, with D tentatively TRBD1 (5 bases). V was shortened by 5 bases and J by 3 bases, with 11 bases between the two germline ends. This CDR3 spans 13 amino acids. Germline V gene data show CDR1 as SQVTM and CDR2 as ANQGSEA. The chain's CDR3 is CSVRTYDNQPQHS. CDR3 nucleotides: TGCAGCGTTCGGACATACGACAATCAGCCCCAGCATTCT.

The sample holds many counts of this clonotype. The chain carries TRBV15 and TRBJ1-2; D might be TRBD1 (6 bases). This CDR3 has 15 amino acids. Germline assignment: CDR1 LNHNV and CDR2 YYDKDF (reference sequence). Trimming took off 1 base at V and 1 base at J, with 10 bases between the two ends. In DNA, the CDR3 is TGTGCCACCAGCAGAGGGGACACCAATAACTATGGCTACACCTTC. It specifies CATSRGDTNNYGYTF.

This clonotype has at least ten counts. V is TRBV12-5 and J is TRBJ2-2; 7 nucleotides align to TRBD1. Trimming removed 6 bases from V and 5 bases from J; junction bases left unmatched: 12. Germline assignment: CDR1 LGHNT and CDR2 FRNRAP. CDR3 size: 16 residues. This CDR3 is CASGLGGWDKTGELFF. CDR3 in DNA: TGTGCTAGTGGGTTAGGGGGCTGGGATAAGACCGGGGAGCTGTTTTTT.

This chain links TRBV6-4 with TRBJ2-3; 9 nucleotides align to TRBD2. This CDR3 has 17 amino acids. Germline trimming cut 0 bases from V and 1 base from J; bases unmatched to any gene: 5. In germline, CDR1 is MRHNA, CDR2 SNTAGT. The CDR3 region has the DNA TGTGCCAGCAGTGACTCTTGCGGGAGGGCCGGCACAGATACGCAGTATTTT. Its protein product is CASSDSCGRAGTDTQYF.

This clonotype appeared a few times. The CDR3 loop reads CAWMDRTLNTEAFF. The CDR3 DNA follows: TGTGCCTGGATGGACAGAACGTTGAACACTGAAGCTTTCTTT. This chain links TRBV30 with TRBJ1-1; D is perhaps TRBD1 (6 bases). Germline CDR1 and CDR2: GTSNPN and SVGIG (reference sequence). The CDR3 is 14 amino acids. Trimming shortened V by 4 bases and J by 0 bases, and 12 bases separated the two germline ends.

The J gene is TRBJ2-2, the V gene TRBV20-1, with D possibly TRBD2 on 6 matching bases. CDR1 DFQATT and CDR2 SNEGSKA come from the germline V gene (reference sequence). Trimming pared 6 bases from V and 1 base from J, leaving 12 bases between. The CDR3 runs to 14 residues. The CDR3 coding sequence is TGCAGTGCCCCGGGGGTTCTGAACACCGGGGAGCTGTTTTTT. Translated: CSAPGVLNTGELFF.

This rearrangement joins TRBV2 to TRBJ2-7, with 12 bases that match TRBD2. Trimming took 6 bases from V and 4 from J; bases not matched to a gene: 13. Germline values: CDR1 SNHLY, CDR2 FYNNEI. The CDR3 spans 17 residues. For the CDR3, the DNA is TGTGCCAGCAGCGTCATGGGGCCGACTAGCGGGAGTTACGAGCAGTACTTC. Protein sequence: CASSVMGPTSGSYEQYF.

This chain joins TRBV29-1 and TRBJ2-1; 9 bases map to TRBD2. The V and J ends lost 2 bases and 6 bases, in that order; junction bases with no gene match: 11. This CDR3 has 16 amino acids. Germline V gene sequence: CDR1 SQVTM, CDR2 ANQGSEA. The CDR3 region is CSVETLAGSTLNEQFF. The CDR3 bases are TGCAGCGTTGAAACCCTAGCGGGATCAACTCTCAATGAGCAGTTCTTC.

This clonotype has just a few counts. A much larger clonotype is one base distant, so this may be a read error. V gene TRBV28 combines with J gene TRBJ2-5; 8 bases are shared with TRBD2. CDR1 and CDR2 from the germline V gene are MDHEN and SYDVKM. The CDR3 contains 15 residues. CDR3 bases: TGTGCCAGCAGTTTACCCGGGACTAGTCTTGAGACCCGGTACTTC. Translated, it gives CASSLPGTSLETRYF. The full variable domain, rest sourced from reference TRBV28 and TRBJ2-5, is DVKVTQSSRYLVKRTGEKVFLECVQDMDHENMFWYRQDPGLGLRLIYFSYDVKMKEKGDIPEGYSVSREKKERFSLILESASTNQTSMYLCASSLPGTSLETRYFGPGTRLLVL.

The CDR3 DNA follows: TGTGCCAGCAGCCATGGACAACGAGAGACCCAGTACTTC. Translation: CASSHGQRETQYF. This rearrangement joins TRBV5-8 to TRBJ2-5; D possibly corresponds to TRBD1 (5 bases). Germline values: CDR1 SGHTS, CDR2 YDEGEE. The CDR3 runs to 13 residues. The V and J ends lost 4 bases and 4 bases respectively, with 11 bases between them.

In its sample, this clonotype was seen many times. The chain links TRBV7-9 to TRBJ2-7; D call uncertain. This CDR3 is built from 14 residues. Germline-derived CDR1 and CDR2 are SEHNR and FQNEAQ (reference sequence). Trimming pared 5 bases from V and 0 bases from J, leaving 11 bases between. CDR3 nucleotides: TGTGCCAGCAGCCCAGACCGTCTCTCCTACGAGCAGTACTTC. It is translated as CASSPDRLSYEQYF.

This clonotype was seen ten or more times. The chain recombines TRBV12-3 or TRBV12-4 with TRBJ2-5, with 8 bases identical to TRBD1. V was pared by 4 bases and J by 5 bases, with 12 bases of the junction left unmatched. The CDR3 is 16 amino acids. CDR3 residues: CASSSFARGLGETQYF. The CDR3 DNA reads TGTGCCAGCAGTTCCTTTGCCAGGGGGCTTGGGGAGACCCAGTACTTC.